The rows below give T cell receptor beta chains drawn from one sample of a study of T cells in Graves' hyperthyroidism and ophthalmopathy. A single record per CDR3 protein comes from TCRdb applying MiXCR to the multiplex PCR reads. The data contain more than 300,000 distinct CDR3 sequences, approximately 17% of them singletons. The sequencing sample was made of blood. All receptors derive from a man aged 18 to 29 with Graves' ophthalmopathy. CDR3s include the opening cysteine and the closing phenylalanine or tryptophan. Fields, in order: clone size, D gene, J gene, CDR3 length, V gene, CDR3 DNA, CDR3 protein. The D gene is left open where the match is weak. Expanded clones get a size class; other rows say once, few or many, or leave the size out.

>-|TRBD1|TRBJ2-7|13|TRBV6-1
TGTGCCAGCAGTGACCCGGGACAGGCCTGGCAGTACTTC
CASSDPGQAWQYF
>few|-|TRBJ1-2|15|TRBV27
TGTGCCAGCAGGAGGGTACAGCCCGGGAACTATGGCTACACCTTC
CASRRVQPGNYGYTF
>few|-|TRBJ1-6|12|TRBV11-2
TGTGCCAGCAGCGAACATGGTTCACCCCTCCACTTT
CASSEHGSPLHF
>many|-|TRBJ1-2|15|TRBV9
TGTGCCAGCAGCGGGCAGACGAGGCTTAACTATGGCTACACCTTC
CASSGQTRLNYGYTF
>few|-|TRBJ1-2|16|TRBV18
TGTGCCAGCTCACCCTCGACGGGCAGGGGAGATTCTGGCTACACCTTC
CASSPSTGRGDSGYTF
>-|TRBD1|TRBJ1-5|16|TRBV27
TGTGCCAGCAGTTACCGGACAGGGGCAAATAATCAGCCCCAGCATTTT
CASSYRTGANNQPQHF
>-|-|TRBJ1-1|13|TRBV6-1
TGTGCCAGCACCCCGTGGCCGAACACTGAAGCTTTCTTT
CASTPWPNTEAFF
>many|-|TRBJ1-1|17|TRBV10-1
TGCGCCAGCAGTGCGGTCGGGACACCCGATTTGAACACTGAAGCTTTCTTT
CASSAVGTPDLNTEAFF
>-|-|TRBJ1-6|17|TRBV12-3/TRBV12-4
TGTGCCAGCAGTTTCGGGATTTCAAACGGGGGAGGTTCACCCCTCCACTTT
CASSFGISNGGGSPLHF
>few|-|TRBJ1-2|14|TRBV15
TGTGCCACCAGCAAAAAGGGCCTGACCTATGGCTACACCTTC
CATSKKGLTYGYTF
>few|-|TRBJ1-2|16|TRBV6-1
TGTGCCAGCAGGCAACCTACAGGAGAAGCTAACTATGGCTACACCTTC
CASRQPTGEANYGYTF
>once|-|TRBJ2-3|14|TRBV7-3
TGTGCCAGCAGCGCAACTTCGAAGGCAGATACGCAGTATTTT
CASSATSKADTQYF
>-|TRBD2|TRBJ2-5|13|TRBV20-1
TGCAGTGAAAGGGCGGGGGGCGAGGAGACCCAGTACTTC
CSERAGGEETQYF
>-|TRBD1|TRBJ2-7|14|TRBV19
TGTGCCAGTAGTCCTACGGACAGGGGGCTTGAGCAGTACTTC
CASSPTDRGLEQYF
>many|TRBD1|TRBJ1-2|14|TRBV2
TGTGCCAGCAGCGACGGACAGGGGAGGCGCGGCTACACCTTC
CASSDGQGRRGYTF
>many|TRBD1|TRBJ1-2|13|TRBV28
TGTGCCAGCAGTTCGGGACAGGGGCTAGGCTACACCTTC
CASSSGQGLGYTF
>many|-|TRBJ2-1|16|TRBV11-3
TGTGCCAGCAGCCCAGGGGGGGGGCCATCCTACAATGAGCAGTTCTTC
CASSPGGGPSYNEQFF
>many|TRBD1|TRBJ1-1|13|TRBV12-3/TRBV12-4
TGTGCCAGCAGAAACAGGGGGTGGACTGAAGCTTTCTTT
CASRNRGWTEAFF
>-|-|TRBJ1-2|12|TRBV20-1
TGCAGTGCCGAAACAGGGCCCGCAGGCTACACCTTC
CSAETGPAGYTF
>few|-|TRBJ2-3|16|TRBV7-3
TGTGCCAGCAGCTTAATGCAGGGGGGGAGCACAGATACGCAGTATTTT
CASSLMQGGSTDTQYF
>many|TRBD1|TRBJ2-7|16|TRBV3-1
TGTGCCAGCAGCTCGATCAACCGGGACAGGGGCTACGAGCAGTACTTC
CASSSINRDRGYEQYF
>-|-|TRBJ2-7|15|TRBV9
TGTGCCAGCAGCGTTGGGGGATTCGGCTCCTACGAGCAGTACTTC
CASSVGGFGSYEQYF
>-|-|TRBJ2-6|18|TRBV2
TGTGCCAGCCACACCCGATGGGCGGAACTTTCTGGGGCCAACGTCCTGGCTTTC
CASHTRWAELSGANVLAF
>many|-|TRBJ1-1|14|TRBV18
TGTGCCAGCTCACCAACCGGTAGGGACACTGAAGCTTTCTTT
CASSPTGRDTEAFF
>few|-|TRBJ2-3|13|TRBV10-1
TGCGCCAGCAGTGCGTCGGGAGATAATACGCAGTATTTT
CASSASGDNTQYF
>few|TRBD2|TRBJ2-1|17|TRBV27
TGTGCCAGCAGTTTTGGCGGGGGTCCACATGAGTACAATGAGCAGTTCTTC
CASSFGGGPHEYNEQFF
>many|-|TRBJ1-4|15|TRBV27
TGTGCCAGCAGTTCCTCCAAGACAACTAATGAAAAACTGTTTTTT
CASSSSKTTNEKLFF
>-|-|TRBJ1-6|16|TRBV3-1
TGTGCCAGCAGCCGGCCGGGGAAAGGCCATAATTCACCCCTCCACTTT
CASSRPGKGHNSPLHF
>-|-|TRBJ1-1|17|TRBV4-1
TGCGCCAGCAGCCAGGGCCGTGGGGACCAGGTCCACACTGAAGCTTTCTTT
CASSQGRGDQVHTEAFF
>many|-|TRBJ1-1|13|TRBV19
TGTGCCAGTGTGACTAACGGGAACACTGAAGCTTTCTTT
CASVTNGNTEAFF
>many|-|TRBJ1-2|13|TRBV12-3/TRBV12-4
TGTGCCAGCAGTTTGGGGACCAACTATGGCTACACCTTC
CASSLGTNYGYTF